This T cell receptor (beta chain) was found in a study of type 1 regulatory T cells. Across the study: This in vitro CD4 product, T-allo10, is enriched for Tr1 cells and alloantigen-specific.

Via MiXCR, TCRdb re-called the reads, giving one row per CDR3 protein. The sample holds under 30,000 distinct CDR3 sequences, approximately 51% seen once. V shed 6 bases and J shed 5 bases, with 13 bases lying between them. This CDR3 contains 13 residues. The V gene's germline CDR1 is SQVTM and CDR2 ANQGSEA. This clonotype came up once. Its target is unknown. The chain joins TRBV29-1 to TRBJ2-2; D might be TRBD1 (6 bases). The sequenced sample consisted of cultured T cells, either the whole culture or a sorted T cell fraction (not recorded which). This sequence was found in a human donor in good health. CDR3: CSVRETGTGELFF. The CDR3 DNA reads as TGCAGCGTGAGGGAAACAGGGACCGGGGAGCTGTTTTTT.